This entry describes one T cell receptor (beta chain). Sequenced by immunoSEQ multiplex PCR; TCRdb stores in-frame clones only, minus some. The table has 65,000 to 80,000 clones, roughly 93% seen once. Germline assignment: CDR1 LNHDA and CDR2 SQIVND (reference sequence). The V end was cut by 3 bases, the J end by 6 bases, with 8 bases between. The CDR3 is 13 residues long. The sample originates from a study of T cell changes during pregnancy in multiple sclerosis. J is TRBJ2-2 and V is TRBV19, with D maybe TRBD2 (6 bases). The TCR comes from a female donor with multiple sclerosis, enrolled in a pregnancy study. Sequenced here: peripheral blood, sampled in the second trimester of pregnancy. The DNA for the CDR3 is TGTGCCAGTAGTATTTCGGGAGCCGGGGAGCTGTTTTTT. Amino acid sequence: CASSISGAGELFF.